A single sample is the source of the 6 T cell receptor beta chains below, sequenced in a study of T cell responses to AZD1222 COVID-19 vaccine. Profiled with immunoSEQ multiplex PCR; TCRdb holds only in-frame clones, not every one. This repertoire shows roughly 84,000 clones, 70% to 90% found once; its top ten account for about 1.4%. Material: peripheral blood, obtained on day 0 of AZD1222 vaccination. The receptors were gathered from an adult in good health.

The chain recombines TRBV7-9 with TRBJ1-6, with TRBD1 matching over 8 bases. With 4 bases clipped from V and 0 bases from J, the junction kept 5 bases outside the gene matches. The CDR3 has 17 amino acids. Germline V CDR1 and CDR2: SEHNR, FQNEAQ (reference sequence). The CDR3 spells CASSSRTGSSYNSPLHF. The CDR3 DNA is TGTGCCAGCAGCTCTCGGACAGGGAGCTCCTATAATTCACCCCTCCACTTT. Filled out from reference TRBV7-9 and TRBJ1-6, the complete variable domain reads DTGVSQNPRHKITKRGQNVTFRCDPISEHNRLYWYRQTLGQGPEFLTYFQNEAQLEKSRLLSDRFSAERPKGSFSTLEIQRTEQGDSAMYLCASSSRTGSSYNSPLHFGNGTRLTVT.

V gene TRBV30 combines with J gene TRBJ2-5, with D perhaps matching TRBD1 (6 bases). From germline, CDR1 is GTSNPN and CDR2 SVGIG (reference sequence). V was clipped by 2 bases and J by 2 bases, with 18 bases between them. CDR3 length: 16 amino acids. The CDR3 here is CAWSPPQAGVQETQYF. CDR3 DNA sequence: TGTGCCTGGAGTCCACCCCAGGCAGGGGTGCAAGAGACCCAGTACTTC.

This clone was seen a single time. The chain joins TRBV30 to TRBJ1-1, with D possibly matching TRBD1 (5 bases). The ends were cut back, 3 bases at V and 3 bases at J, with 14 bases in the middle. The CDR3 spans 14 residues. Germline CDR1 reads GTSNPN; CDR2 reads SVGIG (reference sequence). CDR3 sequence reads: CAWRIGAMDTEAFF. The CDR3 bases are TGTGCCTGGAGGATCGGGGCCATGGACACTGAAGCTTTCTTT.

This chain connects TRBV10-3 to TRBJ1-2; tentative D call: TRBD1 (5 bases). The germline CDR1 and CDR2 sequences are ENHRY and SYGVKD. This CDR3 has 18 amino acids. Trimming shortened V by 3 bases and J by 0 bases, and 20 bases separated the two germline ends. The CDR3 DNA is TGTGCCATCAGTGACTGGGGACCCGGGGTGATTGCTAACTATGGCTACACCTTC. Amino acid sequence: CAISDWGPGVIANYGYTF.

The chain links TRBV5-1 to TRBJ2-1; 9 bases match TRBD2. Germline trimming cut 3 bases from V and 6 bases from J; bases unmatched to any gene: 7. This CDR3 contains 15 residues. Per germline, CDR1 SGHRS and CDR2 YFSETQ. DNA for the CDR3: TGCGCCAGCAGCTCCATAGCGGGAGTTCTCAATGAGCAGTTCTTC. It yields the protein CASSSIAGVLNEQFF.

The V gene is TRBV25-1, the J gene TRBJ2-3, with 7 bases identical to TRBD2. Germline V gives CDR1 MGHDK, CDR2 SYGVNS. V shed 1 base and J 0 bases; nucleotides not matched to a gene: 1. The CDR3 sequence is 15 residues long. The CDR3 coding sequence is TGTGCCAGCAGTGAATGGGGGGGGAGCACAGATACGCAGTATTTT. Translation: CASSEWGGSTDTQYF.